This T cell receptor beta chain was captured in a study of early T cells in non-severe SARS-CoV-2 infection. Overall study: Unpaired chains resulted from sequencing bulk RNA of unsorted whole blood. Study-level points and caveats: Reliance on VDJdb matching favored anti-spike CD8 responses; private and CD4 specificities were missed.

Unique molecular identifiers were attached to individual cDNA molecules. TCRdb passed the 5' RACE reads through MiXCR, listing each CDR3 protein once. The profile shows 35,000 to 45,000 distinct CDR3 sequences, 5.5% to 8% of them singletons. V lost 5 bases to trimming and J lost 6 bases; unmatched junction nucleotides: 20. Germline lookup yields CDR1 SGHTA and CDR2 FQGNSA. There are 19 residues in the CDR3. This clonotype was detected only a few times. The antigen is undetermined. The V gene is TRBV7-2, the J gene TRBJ2-7; TRBD2 aligns across 12 bases. The sequence was collected from an adult who was a healthcare worker with PCR-confirmed SARS-CoV-2 infection or an uninfected control (not recorded which). The sample consisted of whole blood, taken at baseline. The DNA for the CDR3 is TGTGCCAGCAGCCTGACCGGGACGGGGCCTAGCGGGAGGGCCCCCGAGCAGTACTTC. This encodes CASSLTGTGPSGRAPEQYF.